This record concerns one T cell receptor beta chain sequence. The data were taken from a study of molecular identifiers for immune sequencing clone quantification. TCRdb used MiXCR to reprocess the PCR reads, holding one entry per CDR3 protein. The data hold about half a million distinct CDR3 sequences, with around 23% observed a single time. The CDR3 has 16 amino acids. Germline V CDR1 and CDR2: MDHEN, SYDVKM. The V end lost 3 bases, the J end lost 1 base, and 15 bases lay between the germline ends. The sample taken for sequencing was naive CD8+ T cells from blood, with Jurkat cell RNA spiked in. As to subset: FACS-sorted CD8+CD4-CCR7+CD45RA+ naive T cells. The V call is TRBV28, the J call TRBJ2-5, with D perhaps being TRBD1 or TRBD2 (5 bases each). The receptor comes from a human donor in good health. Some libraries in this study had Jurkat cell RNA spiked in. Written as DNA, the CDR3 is TGTGCCAGCAGTTTTCCGGGGACCCATTCCCAAGAGACCCAGTACTTC. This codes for CASSFPGTHSQETQYF.